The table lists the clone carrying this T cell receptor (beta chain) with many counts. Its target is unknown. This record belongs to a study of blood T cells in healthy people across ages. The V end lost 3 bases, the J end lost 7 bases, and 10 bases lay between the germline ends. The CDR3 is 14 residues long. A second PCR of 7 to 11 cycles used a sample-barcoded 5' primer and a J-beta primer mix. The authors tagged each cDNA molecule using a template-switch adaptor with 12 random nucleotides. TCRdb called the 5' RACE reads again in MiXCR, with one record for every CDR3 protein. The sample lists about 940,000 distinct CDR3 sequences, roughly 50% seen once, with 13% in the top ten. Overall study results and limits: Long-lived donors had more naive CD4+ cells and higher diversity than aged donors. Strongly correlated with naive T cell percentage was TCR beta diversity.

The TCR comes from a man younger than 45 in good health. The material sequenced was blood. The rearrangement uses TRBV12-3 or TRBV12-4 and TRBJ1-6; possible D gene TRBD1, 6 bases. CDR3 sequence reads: CASSFSGDNSPLHF. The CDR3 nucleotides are TGTGCCAGCAGTTTTTCAGGGGACAATTCACCCCTCCACTTT.